The following is a TCR beta chain sequence with its context. Its specificity is not known. This CDR3 comprises 15 residues. CDR1 and CDR2 (germline): ENHRY, SYGVKD. Trimming stripped 2 bases from V and 5 bases from J, with 16 bases between. This entry is derived from a study of cytomegalovirus exposure and HLA in healthy donors. Study at large: Unique TCRs from HLA-typed donors, 70 million to 100 million of them, were held in an early data release.

Study-level points and caveats: The authors listed approximately 150 TCR beta chains as cytomegalovirus-associated. Reported results showed that the classifier diagnosed cytomegalovirus status with high specificity and sensitivity.

The PCR had 60 Vbeta and 13 Jbeta primers. Study processing details: Among the unique TCR beta chains that a later analysis counted, about 84 million in all, about 11 million were shared. Only in-frame clones appear in the TCRdb table, and some are missing; sequencing was by immunoSEQ multiplex PCR. That table gives V, J and clone size, and the DNA gave D and trimming. The repertoire holds under 250,000 clones, roughly four fifths seen once, with 2.7% in the top ten. This clonotype originated in a middle-aged woman in good health and CMV-seronegative. The chain couples TRBV10-3 to TRBJ2-7, with D maybe TRBD2 (6 bases). The sequenced sample was PBMCs. The CDR3 DNA reads as TGTGCCATCAGTGAGCAATCCGGTGGGGGGAACGAGCAGTACTTC. It yields the protein CAISEQSGGGNEQYF.